This T cell receptor (beta chain) was sequenced in a study of blood T cell repertoires in COVID-19. Study in general: The origin of the acute and convalescent COVID-19 samples was the United States, Italy and Spain. Sources were T cells, B-cell-depleted T cells, or PBMCs; the material itself was cDNA or gDNA.

CDR1 and CDR2 from the germline V gene are SNHLY and FYNNEI. The CDR3 runs 14 residues. J lost 11 bases, V lost 6 bases, and 13 bases had no gene match. Source study methods: Reference gene primer amplification yielded estimated nucleated cell counts. Measured with immunoSEQ multiplex PCR; TCRdb has only the in-frame clones, and not every one. V and J calls and clone size are as listed in that table; D and trimming were resolved from the DNA. The sample includes 100,000 to 150,000 clones, around 84% of them seen just once. This chain joins TRBV2 and TRBJ1-1; 9 nucleotides line up with TRBD1. The sequenced sample consisted of peripheral blood. This TCR was sampled from a woman aged 80 or over with acute or convalescent COVID-19. The chain's CDR3 is CASRADRGRGKAFF. The CDR3 bases are TGTGCCAGCAGAGCCGACAGGGGGAGAGGGAAGGCTTTCTTT. Looking up the rest from reference TRBV2 and TRBJ1-1 gives the full variable domain: EPEVTQTPSHQVTQMGQEVILRCVPISNHLYFYWYRQILGQKVEFLVSFYNNEISEKSEIFDDQFSVERPDGSNFTLKIRSTKLEDSAMYFCASRADRGRGKAFFGQGTRLTVV.